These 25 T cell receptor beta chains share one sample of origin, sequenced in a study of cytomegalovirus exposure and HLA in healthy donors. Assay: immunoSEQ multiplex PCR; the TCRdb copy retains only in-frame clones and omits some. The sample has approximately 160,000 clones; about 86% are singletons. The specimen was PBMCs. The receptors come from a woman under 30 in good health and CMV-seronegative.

The CDR3 DNA is TGTGCCAGCAGTGAGGGAAGGGGGAACACTGAAGCTTTCTTT. Encoded protein: CASSEGRGNTEAFF. The V gene is TRBV25-1, the J gene TRBJ1-1, with D tentatively TRBD1 (5 bases). V was shortened by 3 bases and J by 1 base, with 9 bases between the two germline ends. The CDR3 is 14 residues long. Germline CDR1 and CDR2: MGHDK and SYGVNS.

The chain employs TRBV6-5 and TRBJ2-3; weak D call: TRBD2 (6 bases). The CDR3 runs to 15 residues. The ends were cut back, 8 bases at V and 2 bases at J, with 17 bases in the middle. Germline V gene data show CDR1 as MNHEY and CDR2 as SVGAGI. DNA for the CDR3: TGTGCCAGCCGGCGGCGGGGAGATCTCACAGATACGCAGTATTTT. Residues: CASRRRGDLTDTQYF.

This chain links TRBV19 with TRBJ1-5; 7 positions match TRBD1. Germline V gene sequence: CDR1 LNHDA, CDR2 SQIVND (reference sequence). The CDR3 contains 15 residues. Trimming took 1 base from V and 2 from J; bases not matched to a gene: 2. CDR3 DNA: TGTGCCAGTAGTATAGCCAGGGGGGGCAATCAGCCCCAGCATTTT. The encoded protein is CASSIARGGNQPQHF.

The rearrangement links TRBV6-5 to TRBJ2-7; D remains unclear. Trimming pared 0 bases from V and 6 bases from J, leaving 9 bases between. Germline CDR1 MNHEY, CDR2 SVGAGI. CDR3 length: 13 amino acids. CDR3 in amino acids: CASSYSTSAEQYF. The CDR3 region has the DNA TGTGCCAGCAGTTACTCGACGAGCGCCGAGCAGTACTTC.

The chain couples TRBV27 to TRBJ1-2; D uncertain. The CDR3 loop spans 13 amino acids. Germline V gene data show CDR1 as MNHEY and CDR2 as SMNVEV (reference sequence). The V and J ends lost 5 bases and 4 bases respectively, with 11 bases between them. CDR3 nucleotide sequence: TGTGCCAGCAGTCCGTACGAGGGCTATGGCTACACCTTC. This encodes CASSPYEGYGYTF.

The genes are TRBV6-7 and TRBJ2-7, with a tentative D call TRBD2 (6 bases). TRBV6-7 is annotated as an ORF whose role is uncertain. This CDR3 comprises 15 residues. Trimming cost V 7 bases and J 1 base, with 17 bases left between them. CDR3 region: CASTHLPSESYEQYF. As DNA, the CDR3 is TGTGCCAGCACCCACTTACCTAGCGAATCCTACGAGCAGTACTTC.

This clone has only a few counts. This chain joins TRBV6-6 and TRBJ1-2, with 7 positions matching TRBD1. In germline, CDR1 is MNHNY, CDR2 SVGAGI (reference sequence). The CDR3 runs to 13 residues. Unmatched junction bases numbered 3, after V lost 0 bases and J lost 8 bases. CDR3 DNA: TGTGCCAGCAGTTACTCAGGGGGCGAAGGCTACACCTTC. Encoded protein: CASSYSGGEGYTF.

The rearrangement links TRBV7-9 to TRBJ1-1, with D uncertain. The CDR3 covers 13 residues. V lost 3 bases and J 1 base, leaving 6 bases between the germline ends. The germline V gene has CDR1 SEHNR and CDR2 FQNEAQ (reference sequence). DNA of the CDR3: TGTGCCAGCAGCTTGATCGGGAACACTGAAGCTTTCTTT. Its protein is CASSLIGNTEAFF.

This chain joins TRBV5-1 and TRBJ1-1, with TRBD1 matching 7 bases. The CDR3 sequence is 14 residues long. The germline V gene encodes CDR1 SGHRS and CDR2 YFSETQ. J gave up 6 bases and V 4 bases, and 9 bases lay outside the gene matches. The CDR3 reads CASSVDRATPEAFF. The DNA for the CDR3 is TGCGCCAGCAGCGTCGACAGGGCTACTCCTGAAGCTTTCTTT.

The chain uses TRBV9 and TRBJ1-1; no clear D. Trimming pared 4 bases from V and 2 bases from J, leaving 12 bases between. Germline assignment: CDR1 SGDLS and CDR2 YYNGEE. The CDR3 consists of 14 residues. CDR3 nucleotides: TGTGCCAGCAGCACCGCGCCGAGTAACACTGAAGCTTTCTTT. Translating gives CASSTAPSNTEAFF.

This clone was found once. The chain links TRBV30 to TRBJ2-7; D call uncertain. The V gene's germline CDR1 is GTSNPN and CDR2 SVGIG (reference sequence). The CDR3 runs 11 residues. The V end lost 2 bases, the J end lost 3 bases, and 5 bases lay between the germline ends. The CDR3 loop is CAWSPSYEQYF. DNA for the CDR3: TGTGCCTGGAGTCCGAGCTACGAGCAGTACTTC.

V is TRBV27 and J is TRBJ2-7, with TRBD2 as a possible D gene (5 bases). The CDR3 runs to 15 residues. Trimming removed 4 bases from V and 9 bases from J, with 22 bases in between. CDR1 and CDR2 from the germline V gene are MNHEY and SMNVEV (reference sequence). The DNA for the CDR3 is TGTGCCAGCAGTTCCCTCAATTTGGATGAGGGCGTGCAGTACTTC. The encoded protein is CASSSLNLDEGVQYF.

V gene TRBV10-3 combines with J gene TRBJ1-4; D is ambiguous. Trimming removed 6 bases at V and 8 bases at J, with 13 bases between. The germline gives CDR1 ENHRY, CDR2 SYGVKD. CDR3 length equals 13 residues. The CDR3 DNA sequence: TGTGCCATCAGACAAGCACTCGGGGAAAAACTGTTTTTT. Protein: CAIRQALGEKLFF.

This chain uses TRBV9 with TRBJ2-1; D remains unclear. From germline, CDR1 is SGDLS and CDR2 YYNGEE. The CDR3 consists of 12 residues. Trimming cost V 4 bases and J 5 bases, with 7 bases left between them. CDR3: CASSLLDNEQFF. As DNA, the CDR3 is TGTGCCAGCAGCCTCCTAGACAATGAGCAGTTCTTC.

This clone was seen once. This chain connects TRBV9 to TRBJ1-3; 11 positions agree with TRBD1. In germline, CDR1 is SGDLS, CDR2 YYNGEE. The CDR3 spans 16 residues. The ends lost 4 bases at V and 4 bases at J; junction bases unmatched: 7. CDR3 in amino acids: CASSTGQGASGNTIYF. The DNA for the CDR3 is TGTGCCAGCAGCACCGGACAGGGGGCTTCAGGAAACACCATATATTTT.

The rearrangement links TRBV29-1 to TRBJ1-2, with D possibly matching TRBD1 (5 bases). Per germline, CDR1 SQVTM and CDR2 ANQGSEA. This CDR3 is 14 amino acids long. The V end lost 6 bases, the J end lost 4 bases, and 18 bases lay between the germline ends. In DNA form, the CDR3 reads TGCAGCGTCCTGACAGCCCAGGACCTCTATGGCTACACCTTC. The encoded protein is CSVLTAQDLYGYTF.

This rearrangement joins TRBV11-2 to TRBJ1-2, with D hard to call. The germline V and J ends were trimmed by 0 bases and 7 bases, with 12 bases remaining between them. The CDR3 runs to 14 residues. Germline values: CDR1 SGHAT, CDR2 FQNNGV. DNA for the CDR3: TGTGCCAGCAGCTTAGAAGAACGGTCCACTGGCTACACCTTC. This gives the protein CASSLEERSTGYTF.

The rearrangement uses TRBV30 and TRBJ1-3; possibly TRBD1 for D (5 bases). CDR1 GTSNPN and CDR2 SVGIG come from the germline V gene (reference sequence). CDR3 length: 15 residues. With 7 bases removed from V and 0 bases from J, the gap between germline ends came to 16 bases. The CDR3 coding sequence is TGTGCCTACTCCCAGGGTACCCTCTCTGGAAACACCATATATTTT. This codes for CAYSQGTLSGNTIYF.

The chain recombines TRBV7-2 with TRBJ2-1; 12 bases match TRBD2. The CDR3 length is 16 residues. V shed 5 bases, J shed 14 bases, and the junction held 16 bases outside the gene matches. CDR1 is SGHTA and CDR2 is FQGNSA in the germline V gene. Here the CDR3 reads CASSAEAASGRASEFF. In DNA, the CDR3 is TGTGCCAGCAGCGCAGAGGCCGCTAGCGGGAGGGCCAGTGAGTTCTTC.

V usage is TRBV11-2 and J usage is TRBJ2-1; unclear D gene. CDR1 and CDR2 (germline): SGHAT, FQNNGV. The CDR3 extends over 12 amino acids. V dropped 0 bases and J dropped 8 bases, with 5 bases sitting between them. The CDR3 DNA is TGTGCCAGCAGCTTAGATGGCTATGAGCAGTTCTTC. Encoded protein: CASSLDGYEQFF.

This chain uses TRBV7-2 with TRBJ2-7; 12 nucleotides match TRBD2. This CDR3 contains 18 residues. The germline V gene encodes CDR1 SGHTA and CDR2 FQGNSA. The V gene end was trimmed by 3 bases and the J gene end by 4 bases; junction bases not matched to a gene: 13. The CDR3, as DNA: TGTGCCAGCAGCTTGAGACTAGCGGGAGTTTATACCGCTTACGAGCAGTACTTC. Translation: CASSLRLAGVYTAYEQYF.

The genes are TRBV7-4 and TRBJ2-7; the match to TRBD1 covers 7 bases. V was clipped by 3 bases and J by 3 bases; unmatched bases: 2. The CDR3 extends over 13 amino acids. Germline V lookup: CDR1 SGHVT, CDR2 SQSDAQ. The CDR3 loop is CASSLGQLYEQYF. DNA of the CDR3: TGTGCCAGCAGCTTGGGACAGCTCTACGAGCAGTACTTC.

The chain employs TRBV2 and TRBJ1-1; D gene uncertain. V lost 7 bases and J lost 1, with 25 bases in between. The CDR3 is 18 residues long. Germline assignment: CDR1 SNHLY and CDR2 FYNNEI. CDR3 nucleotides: TGTGCCAGCACGGGAAAATCAGCGGCCCGTTGGTCGAACACTGAAGCTTTCTTT. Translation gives CASTGKSAARWSNTEAFF.

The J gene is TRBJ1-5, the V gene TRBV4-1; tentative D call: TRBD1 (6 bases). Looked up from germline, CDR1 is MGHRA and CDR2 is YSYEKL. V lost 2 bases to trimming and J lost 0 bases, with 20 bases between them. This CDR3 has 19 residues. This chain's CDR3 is CASSQTRGGIGYSNQPQHF. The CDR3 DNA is TGCGCCAGCAGCCAAACTAGAGGGGGTATCGGTTATAGCAATCAGCCCCAGCATTTT.

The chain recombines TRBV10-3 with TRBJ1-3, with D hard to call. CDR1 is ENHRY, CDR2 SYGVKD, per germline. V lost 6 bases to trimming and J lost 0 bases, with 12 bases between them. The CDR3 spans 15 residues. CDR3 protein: CAISPGGASGNTIYF. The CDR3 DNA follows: TGTGCCATCAGCCCCGGAGGAGCCTCTGGAAACACCATATATTTT.